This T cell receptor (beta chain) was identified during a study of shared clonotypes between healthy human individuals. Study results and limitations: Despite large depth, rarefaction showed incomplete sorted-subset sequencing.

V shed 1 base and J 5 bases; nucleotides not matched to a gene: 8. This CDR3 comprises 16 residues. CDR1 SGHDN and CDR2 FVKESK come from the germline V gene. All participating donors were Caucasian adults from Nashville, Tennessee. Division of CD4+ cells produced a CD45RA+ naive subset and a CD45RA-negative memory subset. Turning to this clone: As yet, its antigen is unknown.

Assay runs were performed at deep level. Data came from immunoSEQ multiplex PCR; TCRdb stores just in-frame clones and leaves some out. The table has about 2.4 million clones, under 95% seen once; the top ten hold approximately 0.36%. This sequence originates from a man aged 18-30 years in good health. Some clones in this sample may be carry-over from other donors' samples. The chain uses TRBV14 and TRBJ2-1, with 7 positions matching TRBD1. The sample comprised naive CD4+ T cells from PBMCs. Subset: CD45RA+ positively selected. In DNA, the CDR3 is TGTGCCAGCAGCCAAGTTAGGGACAGTAGGAACAATGAGCAGTTCTTC. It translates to CASSQVRDSRNNEQFF.